Listed below are T cell receptor beta chains from one sample, sequenced in a study of blood T cell repertoires in COVID-19. The assay was immunoSEQ multiplex PCR, and TCRdb's table has in-frame clones only and misses some. This table has more than 300,000 clones, about 91% appearing once. Sequenced input: peripheral blood. Receptor source: a woman aged 25-40 years with COVID-19, enrolled during active disease. CDR3s include the opening cysteine and the closing phenylalanine or tryptophan. A D gene is named only where the DNA matches it firmly. Clone size is stated in some rows and not others, as once, few, many or a class when expanded.

v_gene: TRBV10-2; d_gene: TRBD2; abundance: .; j_gene: TRBJ2-2; CDR3nt: TGCGCCAGCAGTGAGCTCCAGGGAGGGACCGGGGAGCTGTTTTTT; CDR3aa: CASSELQGGTGELFF
v_gene: TRBV29-1; d_gene: TRBD1; abundance: once; j_gene: TRBJ1-2; CDR3nt: TGCAGCGTCCCTGGCCAGGGGGGTGATGATGGCTACACCTTC; CDR3aa: CSVPGQGGDDGYTF
v_gene: TRBV19; d_gene: TRBD2; abundance: .; j_gene: TRBJ2-3; CDR3nt: TGTGCCAGTAGTCCGATCTTGGCTAGCGGGGGGACAGATACGCAGTATTTT; CDR3aa: CASSPILASGGTDTQYF
v_gene: TRBV4-2; d_gene: .; abundance: .; j_gene: TRBJ1-2; CDR3nt: TGTGCCAGCAGCCAAGATACCGCTGAGGGCTATGGCTACACCTTC; CDR3aa: CASSQDTAEGYGYTF
v_gene: TRBV6-6; d_gene: .; abundance: .; j_gene: TRBJ1-6; CDR3nt: TGTGCCAGCACCGAACAGGGCTACTCACCCCTCCACTTT; CDR3aa: CASTEQGYSPLHF
v_gene: TRBV7-2; d_gene: .; abundance: .; j_gene: TRBJ2-5; CDR3nt: TGTGCCAGCAGCCGGGGGGACACATTTTGGGAGACCCAGTACTTC; CDR3aa: CASSRGDTFWETQYF
v_gene: TRBV7-2; d_gene: .; abundance: .; j_gene: TRBJ1-5; CDR3nt: TGTGCCAGCAGCTTAGCGGCGGAGCCCCAGCATTTT; CDR3aa: CASSLAAEPQHF
v_gene: TRBV7-8; d_gene: TRBD1; abundance: .; j_gene: TRBJ1-2; CDR3nt: TGTGCCAGCAGCTTGCGACAGGGAGCAAGCTATGGCTACACCTTC; CDR3aa: CASSLRQGASYGYTF
v_gene: TRBV11-2; d_gene: TRBD2; abundance: .; j_gene: TRBJ2-5; CDR3nt: TGTGCCAGCAGCTTTCGGACTAGCGGGGGGGGAGAGACCCAGTACTTC; CDR3aa: CASSFRTSGGGETQYF
v_gene: TRBV10-3; d_gene: .; abundance: .; j_gene: TRBJ2-3; CDR3nt: TGTGCCATCAGTGAGTCCCCGACTCTCGGAGATACGCAGTATTTT; CDR3aa: CAISESPTLGDTQYF
v_gene: TRBV5-5; d_gene: TRBD2; abundance: .; j_gene: TRBJ2-3; CDR3nt: TGTGCCAGCAGCGTAAGGGGTAGCGGGGGGCCAGATACGCAGTATTTT; CDR3aa: CASSVRGSGGPDTQYF
v_gene: TRBV5-6; d_gene: TRBD1; abundance: few; j_gene: TRBJ1-2; CDR3nt: TGTGCCAGCAGCTCACTCGGGACAGGGGACGACTATGGCTACACCTTC; CDR3aa: CASSSLGTGDDYGYTF
v_gene: TRBV29-1; d_gene: .; abundance: .; j_gene: TRBJ2-7; CDR3nt: TGCAGCGTTGTGTGGCCTTCCTACGAGCAGTACTTC; CDR3aa: CSVVWPSYEQYF
v_gene: TRBV5-4; d_gene: .; abundance: .; j_gene: TRBJ2-3; CDR3nt: TGTGCCAGCAGTGAGGAGGGGCCGTCACGAGATACGCAGTATTTT; CDR3aa: CASSEEGPSRDTQYF
v_gene: TRBV9; d_gene: .; abundance: .; j_gene: TRBJ1-3; CDR3nt: TGTGCCAGCAGCGTTATGAGCTCTGGAAACACCATATATTTT; CDR3aa: CASSVMSSGNTIYF
v_gene: TRBV5-4; d_gene: TRBD1; abundance: once; j_gene: TRBJ1-2; CDR3nt: TGTGCCAGCAGCTTGAGGGACAGGGCCTATGGCTACACCTTC; CDR3aa: CASSLRDRAYGYTF